This TCR beta chain was identified during a study of spatial heterogeneity in lung cancer. Study-wide findings and caveats: For expanded intratumoral alpha and beta TCRs, counts tracked tumor mutation counts.

Time point denoted: sample taken at primary tumor resection. Samples were donated by 72 untreated early-stage non-small cell lung cancer patients. Tumor, nontumor lung or frozen PBMC supplied whole RNA, sequenced without sorting. This clonotype was seen ten or more times. Its antigen is not identified. One entry per CDR3 protein, called by TCRdb with MiXCR from the 5' RACE reads. The sample contains about 100,000 distinct CDR3 sequences, 3.5% to 5% of which appear only once. The sequencing here drew on lung tumor tissue, taken at surgery. This TCR derives from a male donor with early-stage non-small cell lung cancer.

The CDR3 DNA reads as TGTGCCAGCAGCCCGACTAGTCCCCAAGAGACCCAGTACTTC. Residues: CASSPTSPQETQYF. The chain has TRBV6-6 and TRBJ2-5; D perhaps matches TRBD2 (6 bases). V lost 6 bases to trimming and J lost 1 base, with 12 bases between them. The CDR3 consists of 14 residues. CDR1 is MNHNY, CDR2 SVGAGI, per germline (reference sequence).